One sample yielded the 20 T cell receptor beta chains listed below, sequenced in a study of OX40 agonist ivuxolimab in advanced cancers. To prepare the library, the immunoSEQ multiplex PCR assay was applied. TCRdb took over this immuneACCESS table, retaining in-frame rearrangements with V and J assigned. Such tables are incomplete; in checked studies, under half of the missing clones stem from an unresolved V gene, and the remainder is unexplained. This sample lists tens of thousands of clones; around four fifths were detected once. The ten top clones hold 45% to 55% of the sample. Sequenced here: CD4+ or CD8+ T cells sorted from blood, sampled in a trial of the OX40 agonist ivuxolimab. Receptors were obtained from an adult with an advanced solid tumor such as melanoma, head and neck, liver or kidney cancer.

The chain links TRBV9 to TRBJ1-3, with D possibly being TRBD1 (6 bases). Germline V gives CDR1 SGDLS, CDR2 YYNGEE. Trimming cost V 0 bases and J 0 bases, with 10 bases left between them. This CDR3 comprises 16 residues. The CDR3 region has the DNA TGTGCCAGCAGCGTAGAACAGGGAATCTCTGGAAACACCATATATTTT. This codes for CASSVEQGISGNTIYF.

The V call is TRBV6-1, the J call TRBJ2-1, with D possibly TRBD2 on 6 matching bases. The CDR3 runs to 16 residues. Germline V gene lookup returns CDR1 MNHNS and CDR2 SASEGT. The ends were cut back, 2 bases at V and 0 bases at J, with 11 bases in the middle. CDR3 loop: CASSEWRGFSYNEQFF. DNA for the CDR3: TGTGCCAGCAGTGAATGGCGGGGCTTCTCCTACAATGAGCAGTTCTTC.

This chain connects TRBV18 to TRBJ1-4; D not resolved. Germline loops: CDR1 KGHSH, CDR2 LQKENI. This CDR3 contains 15 residues. V dropped 0 bases and J dropped 6 bases, with 11 bases sitting between them. CDR3 amino acids: CASSPPEGGHEKLFF. Here the CDR3 DNA reads TGTGCCAGCTCACCACCCGAGGGAGGTCATGAAAAACTGTTTTTT. Full variable domain (outside the CDR3, taken from reference TRBV18 and TRBJ1-4): NAGVMQNPRHLVRRRGQEARLRCSPMKGHSHVYWYRQLPEEGLKFMVYLQKENIIDESGMPKERFSAEFPKEGPSILRIQQVVRGDSAAYFCASSPPEGGHEKLFFGSGTQLSVL.

In this sample, this clone turned up a few times. The chain employs TRBV11-3 and TRBJ2-1; 7 nucleotides line up with TRBD2. The germline V gene has CDR1 SGHNT and CDR2 YENEEA. This CDR3 contains 15 residues. With 5 bases clipped from V and 0 bases from J, the junction kept 4 bases outside the gene matches. The CDR3 DNA sequence: TGTGCCAGCAGCCTGGGGGGGAGCTCCTACAATGAGCAGTTCTTC. Encoded protein: CASSLGGSSYNEQFF.

This chain uses TRBV5-6 with TRBJ2-5, with D maybe TRBD1 (5 bases). The CDR3 sequence is 14 residues long. Trimming left V 0 bases short and J 3 bases short, with 9 bases between. CDR1 is SGHDT, CDR2 YYEEEE, per germline. CDR3 bases: TGTGCCAGCAGCTTGGCCCCAGGGAAAGAGACCCAGTACTTC. Protein product: CASSLAPGKETQYF.

The chain uses TRBV6-5 and TRBJ2-3, with D possibly called TRBD1 or TRBD2 (5 bases each). This CDR3 has 15 residues. Germline lookup yields CDR1 MNHEY and CDR2 SVGAGI. V lost 2 bases and J 2 bases, leaving 11 bases between the germline ends. In nucleotides, the CDR3 is TGTGCCAGCAGTTACGGTTGGGACCCCACAGATACGCAGTATTTT. This translates into CASSYGWDPTDTQYF.

CDR3 DNA sequence: TGTGCCAGCAGCCCCCGGGTGGGTAATGAGCAGTTCTTC. This gives the protein CASSPRVGNEQFF. This rearrangement joins TRBV27 to TRBJ2-1; D unclear. Germline V gives CDR1 MNHEY, CDR2 SMNVEV (reference sequence). V lost 6 bases, J lost 7 bases, and 13 bases lay in between. The CDR3 consists of 13 residues.

V usage is TRBV7-8 and J usage is TRBJ2-7; TRBD1 matches 11 bases. The CDR3 sequence is 15 residues long. The germline V gene encodes CDR1 SGHVS and CDR2 FQNEAQ. The V and J ends lost 4 bases and 6 bases, in that order; junction bases with no gene match: 8. CDR3 sequence reads: CASSWPGQGELEQYF. As DNA, the CDR3 is TGTGCCAGCAGCTGGCCGGGACAGGGGGAACTCGAGCAGTACTTC.

This clone was seen only once. The chain is built from TRBV6-5 and TRBJ1-5, with D unresolved. CDR3 length equals 11 residues. Germline V CDR1 and CDR2: MNHEY, SVGAGI. V was trimmed by 2 bases and J by 8 bases, leaving 4 bases between them. The CDR3 spells CASSYGEPQHF. The CDR3 DNA sequence: TGTGCCAGCAGTTACGGGGAGCCCCAGCATTTT.

This clone turned up a few times. The rearrangement joins TRBV12-5 to TRBJ2-1, with D perhaps matching TRBD2 (6 bases). The CDR3 has 17 residues. Germline V lookup: CDR1 LGHNT, CDR2 FRNRAP. Deletions cut 0 bases from V and 0 bases from J, with 12 bases between. The DNA for the CDR3 is TGTGCTAGTGGTTTGGTACCTCGGGGGAGCTCCTACAATGAGCAGTTCTTC. This translates into CASGLVPRGSSYNEQFF.

This chain joins TRBV5-4 and TRBJ2-7, with 7 bases matching TRBD1. V lost 3 bases, J lost 0 bases, and 6 bases stayed unmatched. This CDR3 region has 15 residues. CDR1 is SGHNT and CDR2 is YYREEE in the germline V gene (reference sequence). CDR3 in amino acids: CASSYGQVPSYEQYF. The CDR3 DNA reads as TGTGCCAGCAGCTACGGACAGGTTCCCTCCTACGAGCAGTACTTC.

The V call is TRBV21-1, the J call TRBJ1-2. TRBV21-1 is shown as a pseudogene. The CDR3 is 13 amino acids. DNA for the CDR3: TGTGCCAGCAGCGAGGACTTGTGCGATGGCTACACCTTC. Its protein is CASSEDLCDGYTF.

V usage is TRBV18 and J usage is TRBJ2-1, with D hard to call. Per the germline V gene, CDR1 is KGHSH and CDR2 is LQKENI. V was cut by 5 bases and J by 2 bases, with 7 bases left in between. This CDR3 contains 13 residues. For the CDR3, the DNA is TGTGCCAGCTCAGACGGAGCCTACAATGAGCAGTTCTTC. It is translated as CASSDGAYNEQFF.

This clone occurred a few times. The gene calls are TRBV28 and TRBJ1-4; D possibly corresponds to TRBD1 (6 bases). Trimming left V 2 bases short and J 5 bases short, with 9 bases between. The germline V gene has CDR1 MDHEN and CDR2 SYDVKM. This CDR3 has 14 residues. CDR3 nucleotides: TGTGCCAGCAGTTTACTTAGGGGGAATGAAAAACTGTTTTTT. This translates into CASSLLRGNEKLFF.

V is TRBV7-8 and J is TRBJ2-1; a possible D gene is TRBD2 (6 bases). Germline V gene sequence: CDR1 SGHVS, CDR2 FQNEAQ. This CDR3 is 13 amino acids long. V was cut by 2 bases and J by 10 bases, with 12 bases left in between. CDR3 nucleotide sequence: TGTGCCAGCAGCTTACGTAGCGGTTCAGAGCAGTTCTTC. As protein: CASSLRSGSEQFF.

V is TRBV9 and J is TRBJ1-4, with unresolved D. The CDR3 is made up of 14 amino acids. Trimming left V 4 bases short and J 6 bases short, with 13 bases between. The germline gives CDR1 SGDLS, CDR2 YYNGEE. CDR3 in amino acids: CASSSSPWDEKLFF. The CDR3 nucleotides are TGTGCCAGCAGCTCAAGTCCCTGGGATGAAAAACTGTTTTTT.

The chain recombines TRBV7-2 with TRBJ2-7, with 10 bases identical to TRBD2. The CDR3 spans 14 residues. The trim removed 4 bases at V and 5 bases at J, leaving 5 bases unmatched. The germline CDR1 and CDR2 sequences are SGHTA and FQGNSA. The CDR3 protein is CASSSSGSKNEQYF. Written as DNA, the CDR3 is TGTGCCAGCAGCTCTAGCGGGAGTAAGAACGAGCAGTACTTC.

This chain joins TRBV15 and TRBJ2-5; TRBD1 matches at 11 bases. The CDR3 totals 16 residues. The junction had 2 bases not matched to a gene; V was cut back by 2 bases and J by 0 bases. Germline loops: CDR1 LNHNV, CDR2 YYDKDF (reference sequence). CDR3 residues: CATSRTDRGHQETQYF. CDR3 nucleotides: TGTGCCACCAGCAGAACGGACAGGGGGCACCAAGAGACCCAGTACTTC.

V gene TRBV18 combines with J gene TRBJ2-2; D is ambiguous. There are 15 residues in the CDR3. Trimming stripped 2 bases from V and 1 base from J, with 8 bases between. Germline CDR1 KGHSH, CDR2 LQKENI. CDR3 residues: CASSPAAVNTGELFF. DNA for the CDR3: TGTGCCAGCTCACCAGCGGCGGTGAACACCGGGGAGCTGTTTTTT.

A note on this clone: Germline is not matched at one junction end, which may reflect a read error. The V and J genes are TRBV7-2 and TRBJ2-7; 11 bases align to TRBD2. The V gene's germline CDR1 is SGHTA and CDR2 FQGNSA. CDR3 length equals 14 residues. The CDR3 loop is CASSLAGGTYEQYF. The DNA of the CDR3 is TGTGCCAGCAGCCTAGCGGGAGGTACCTACGAGCAGTACTTC.